This TCR beta chain was identified in a study of cytomegalovirus exposure and HLA in healthy donors. In the study overall: In a later analysis, the approximately 120 validation repertoires were reported to have used the same platform as the roughly 610 first-cohort repertoires. Study results and caveats: The classifier reportedly diagnosed cytomegalovirus status with high sensitivity and specificity. According to a subsequent analysis, TCR clusters identified in the first cohort showed a tendency to co-occur across the 100 to 150 validation repertoires.

With respect to this clone: The antigen is undetermined.

Trimming shortened V by 1 base and J by 0 bases, and 7 bases separated the two germline ends. The CDR3 loop spans 14 amino acids. CDR1 SGHKS and CDR2 YYEKEE come from the germline V gene (reference sequence). The donors were members of the approximately 120-subject validation cohort (separate from the roughly 660-subject first cohort). TCRdb keeps only in-frame clones here, not all; method: immunoSEQ multiplex PCR. Among 150,000 to 180,000 clones listed, around 83% were seen once. The sequencing input was PBMCs. The chain carries TRBV5-5 and TRBJ1-1; unclear D gene. The sequence was obtained from a human donor in good health. The CDR3 loop is CASSLSGMNTEAFF. CDR3 bases: TGTGCCAGCAGCTTGTCCGGGATGAACACTGAAGCTTTCTTT.